The 14 T cell receptor beta chains below all came from one sample that was sequenced in a study of blood T cell repertoires in COVID-19. Sequenced by immunoSEQ multiplex PCR; TCRdb stores in-frame clones only, minus some. The sample contains 150,000 to 180,000 clones, roughly 84% of which appear only once. The sample was peripheral blood. These receptor sequences come from a woman aged 55-70 years with COVID-19, enrolled during active disease.

This clone has only one observation. This chain links TRBV11-2 with TRBJ1-5; TRBD1 might be the D (5 bases). Germline V gives CDR1 SGHAT, CDR2 FQNNGV. The CDR3 sequence is 15 residues long. Trimming shortened V by 0 bases and J by 7 bases, and 13 bases separated the two germline ends. The CDR3 protein is CASSLDLGAGQPQHF. The CDR3 coding sequence is TGTGCCAGCAGCTTAGATCTTGGGGCGGGACAGCCCCAGCATTTT.

Points on this clone: Other nucleotide sequences from this sample produce the same CDR3. J is TRBJ2-2 and V is TRBV11-2, with D unclear. Per germline, CDR1 SGHAT and CDR2 FQNNGV. V gave up 1 base and J gave up 1 base, with 4 bases separating them. The CDR3 loop spans 14 amino acids. The CDR3 here is CASSLARNTGELFF. CDR3 sequence (DNA): TGTGCCAGCAGCTTAGCTAGGAACACCGGGGAGCTGTTTTTT.

This chain joins TRBV5-8 and TRBJ1-5; no clear D gene. V dropped 6 bases and J dropped 2 bases, with 12 bases sitting between them. From germline, CDR1 is SGHTS and CDR2 YDEGEE. This CDR3 is built from 14 residues. This CDR3 is CASTMRLGNQPQHF. The CDR3 DNA is TGTGCCAGCACTATGAGGTTAGGCAATCAGCCCCAGCATTTT.

This sequence joins TRBV5-1 and TRBJ2-2, with D possibly TRBD1 on 5 matching bases. This CDR3 comprises 13 residues. The V end lost 10 bases, the J end lost 1 base, and 11 bases lay between the germline ends. Germline V gene sequence: CDR1 SGHRS, CDR2 YFSETQ. CDR3 sequence: CASRVGNTGELFF. The CDR3 DNA sequence: TGCGCCTCCAGGGTTGGGAACACCGGGGAGCTGTTTTTT. The full variable domain, rest sourced from reference TRBV5-1 and TRBJ2-2, is KAGVTQTPRYLIKTRGQQVTLSCSPISGHRSVSWYQQTPGQGLQFLFEYFSETQRNKGNFPGRFSGRQFSNSRSEMNVSTLELGDSALYLCASRVGNTGELFFGEGSRLTVL.

J is TRBJ2-1 and V is TRBV27, with TRBD2 as a possible D gene (6 bases). The V gene's germline CDR1 is MNHEY and CDR2 SMNVEV (reference sequence). V was cut by 4 bases and J by 5 bases, with 12 bases left in between. This CDR3 spans 14 amino acids. The CDR3 DNA reads as TGTGCCAGCAGTTGGCGGGGACTCAACAATGAGCAGTTCTTC. It translates to CASSWRGLNNEQFF.

This clone appeared a single time. The V call is TRBV6-1, the J call TRBJ1-2; D remains unclear. V was clipped by 2 bases and J by 8 bases, with 15 bases between them. Germline values: CDR1 MNHNS, CDR2 SASEGT. This CDR3 contains 14 residues. CDR3 region: CASSETGRAGGYTF. CDR3 coding DNA: TGTGCCAGCAGTGAAACTGGAAGGGCGGGGGGCTACACCTTC.

This clone was detected only a few times. The chain employs TRBV7-2 and TRBJ2-1; 8 positions match TRBD2. The V gene end was trimmed by 3 bases and the J gene end by 8 bases; junction bases not matched to a gene: 12. The germline CDR1 and CDR2 sequences are SGHTA and FQGNSA. The CDR3 consists of 16 residues. In DNA, the CDR3 is TGTGCCAGCAGCTTGATCAGCGGGAGCAGAAGGGATGAGCAGTTCTTC. Its translation is CASSLISGSRRDEQFF.

This clone was counted between two and nine times. The chain joins TRBV24-1 to TRBJ1-4, with 9 bases matching TRBD1. After removal of 5 bases from V and 5 bases from J, the junction contained 2 bases not matched to a gene. The CDR3 has 14 residues. Germline-derived CDR1 and CDR2 are KGHDR and SFDVKD. In DNA form, the CDR3 reads TGTGCCACCAGTGCCGGACAGGGGAATGAAAAACTGTTTTTT. The encoded protein is CATSAGQGNEKLFF.

This clone was counted a few times. The chain joins TRBV6-4 to TRBJ1-6; D ambiguous. In germline, CDR1 is MRHNA, CDR2 SNTAGT. The CDR3 runs 13 residues. V lost 2 bases to trimming and J lost 6 bases, with 5 bases between them. The CDR3 DNA sequence: TGTGCCAGCAGTGACACGGTTAATTCACCCCTCCACTTT. The encoded protein is CASSDTVNSPLHF.

The genes are TRBV14 and TRBJ2-5; 7 nucleotides agree with TRBD1. The germline gives CDR1 SGHDN, CDR2 FVKESK. Trimming cost V 4 bases and J 3 bases; bases outside gene matches: 11. The CDR3 loop spans 16 amino acids. The CDR3: CASSRPEGARKETQYF. As DNA, the CDR3 is TGTGCCAGCAGCCGCCCAGAGGGGGCTAGGAAAGAGACCCAGTACTTC.

V and J are TRBV5-1 and TRBJ2-2; weak D call: TRBD2 (5 bases). Trimming removed 3 bases at V and 0 bases at J, with 12 bases between. The CDR3 has 16 residues. CDR1 is SGHRS, CDR2 YFSETQ, per germline. For the CDR3, the DNA is TGCGCCAGCAGCTACGGGATTACAACGAACACCGGGGAGCTGTTTTTT. It is translated as CASSYGITTNTGELFF.

The V and J genes are TRBV5-8 and TRBJ1-1, with D possibly being TRBD1 (5 bases). CDR1 SGHTS and CDR2 YDEGEE come from the germline V gene. This CDR3 spans 15 amino acids. V was clipped by 4 bases and J by 1 base, with 14 bases between them. DNA for the CDR3: TGTGCCAGCAGCCGCCTCCTTCAGGGGAACACTGAAGCTTTCTTT. As protein: CASSRLLQGNTEAFF.

This rearrangement joins TRBV2 to TRBJ1-1; the D is unclear. This CDR3 comprises 11 residues. Germline values: CDR1 SNHLY, CDR2 FYNNEI. Deletions cut 7 bases from V and 6 bases from J, with 9 bases between. CDR3 protein: CASIQASEAFF. In DNA, the CDR3 is TGTGCCAGCATTCAGGCTTCTGAAGCTTTCTTT.

The J gene is TRBJ2-1, the V gene TRBV9; 7 nucleotides match TRBD2. Looked up from germline, CDR1 is SGDLS and CDR2 is YYNGEE. This CDR3 is 20 amino acids long. V trimming: 3 bases; J trimming: 0 bases; junction bases outside the gene matches: 18. The CDR3, as DNA: TGTGCCAGCAGCGCAAGGAGCGGGGCCAGGGCCCAGAGCTCCTACAATGAGCAGTTCTTC. Translation: CASSARSGARAQSSYNEQFF. The variable domain in full, with the rest retrieved from reference TRBV9 and TRBJ2-1, is DSGVTQTPKHLITATGQRVTLRCSPRSGDLSVYWYQQSLDQGLQFLIQYYNGEERAKGNILERFSAQQFPDLHSELNLSSLELGDSALYFCASSARSGARAQSSYNEQFFGPGTRLTVL.